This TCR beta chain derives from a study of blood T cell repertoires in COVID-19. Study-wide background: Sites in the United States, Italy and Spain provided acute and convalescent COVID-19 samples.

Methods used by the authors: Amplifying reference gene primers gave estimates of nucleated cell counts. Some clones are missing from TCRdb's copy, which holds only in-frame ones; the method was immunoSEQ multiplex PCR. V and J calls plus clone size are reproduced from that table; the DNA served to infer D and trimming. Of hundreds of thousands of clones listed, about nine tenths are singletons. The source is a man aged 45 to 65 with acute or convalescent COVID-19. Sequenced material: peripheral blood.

As DNA, the CDR3 is TGTGCCAGTAGTCTACAGGGGATTCAGCCCCAGCATTTT. It codes for CASSLQGIQPQHF. V gene TRBV19 combines with J gene TRBJ1-5; 7 bases match TRBD1. J gave up 6 bases and V 5 bases, and 4 bases lay outside the gene matches. Germline CDR1 is LNHDA and CDR2 is SQIVND (reference sequence). The CDR3 runs 13 residues.